This TCR beta chain comes out of a study of T cell responses to AZD1222 COVID-19 vaccine. A word on this clone: The antigen remains unidentified.

Germline values: CDR1 KGHDR, CDR2 SFDVKD. Trimming removed 11 bases at V and 2 bases at J, with 15 bases between. The CDR3 length is 13 residues. Pooling was applied to second doses at about 4 or about 12 weeks. Study-wide findings and caveats: Donor demographics were predominantly white British with a female majority; clonal diversity may be underestimated. Among spike-specific TCRs, nearly half reportedly target unmutated variant regions.

Profiling relied on immunoSEQ multiplex PCR, and the TCRdb table lists in-frame clones only, not all of them. The sample holds roughly 77,000 clones, about nine tenths seen once. The sequence was obtained from an adult who received the AZD1222 COVID-19 vaccine. The sample in question was peripheral blood, obtained 28 days after the second AZD1222 dose. The chain recombines TRBV24-1 with TRBJ2-7; the D is unclear. The CDR3 DNA follows: TGTGCCATACAATCACCACCTCCCTACGAGCAGTACTTC. Its protein is CAIQSPPPYEQYF.